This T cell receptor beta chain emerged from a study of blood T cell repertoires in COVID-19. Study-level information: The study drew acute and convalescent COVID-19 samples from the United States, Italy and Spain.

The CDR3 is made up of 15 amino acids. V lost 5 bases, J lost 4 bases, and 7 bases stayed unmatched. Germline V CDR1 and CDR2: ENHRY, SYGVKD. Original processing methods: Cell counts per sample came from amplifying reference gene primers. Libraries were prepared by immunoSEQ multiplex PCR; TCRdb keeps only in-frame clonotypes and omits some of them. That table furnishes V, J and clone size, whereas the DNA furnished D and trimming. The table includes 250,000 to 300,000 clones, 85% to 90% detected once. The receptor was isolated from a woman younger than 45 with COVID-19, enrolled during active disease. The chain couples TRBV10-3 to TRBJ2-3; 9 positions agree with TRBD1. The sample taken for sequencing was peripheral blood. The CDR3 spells CAISHLTGGADTQYF. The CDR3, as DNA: TGTGCCATCAGTCACCTTACAGGGGGCGCAGATACGCAGTATTTT.